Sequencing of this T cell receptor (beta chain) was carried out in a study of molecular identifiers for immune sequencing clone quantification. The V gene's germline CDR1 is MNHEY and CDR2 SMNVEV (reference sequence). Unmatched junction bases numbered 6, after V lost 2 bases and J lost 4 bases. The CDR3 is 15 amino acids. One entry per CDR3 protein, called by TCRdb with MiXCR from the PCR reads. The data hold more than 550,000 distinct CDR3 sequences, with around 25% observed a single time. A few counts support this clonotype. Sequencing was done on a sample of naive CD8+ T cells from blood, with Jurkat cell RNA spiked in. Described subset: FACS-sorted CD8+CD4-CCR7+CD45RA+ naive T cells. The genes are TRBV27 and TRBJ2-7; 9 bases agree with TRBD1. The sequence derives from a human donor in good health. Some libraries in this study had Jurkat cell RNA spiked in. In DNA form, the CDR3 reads TGTGCCAGCAGTTTACTCCCGGGACAGGGTTACGAGCAGTACTTC. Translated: CASSLLPGQGYEQYF.